The 30 T cell receptor beta chains below come from one sample, sequenced in a study of OX40 agonist ivuxolimab in advanced cancers. The method was the immunoSEQ multiplex PCR assay. TCRdb carries this immuneACCESS record with in-frame sequences only. Its versions omit some clonotypes, under half of them owing to an unresolved V gene in the studies checked, with the rest unexplained. This sample gives more than 40,000 clones in total; over 75% of them show up just once. The top ten clonotypes cover approximately 3.2% of the sample. The material sequenced was CD4+ or CD8+ T cells sorted from blood, taken in a trial of the OX40 agonist ivuxolimab. These receptors were taken from an adult with an advanced solid tumor such as melanoma, head and neck, liver or kidney cancer.

CDR3 protein: CSVEGQVDYEQYF. The CDR3 nucleotides read TGCAGCGTTGAGGGACAGGTCGACTACGAGCAGTACTTC. The V call is TRBV29-1, the J call TRBJ2-7, with TRBD1 matching over 8 bases. V lost 3 bases and J lost 3; bases outside the gene matches: 4. Germline CDR1 is SQVTM and CDR2 is ANQGSEA. CDR3 length equals 13 residues.

This clone was recorded only once. This chain connects TRBV4-3 to TRBJ1-4; 8 bases line up with TRBD1. V gave up 5 bases and J gave up 3 bases; unmatched junction bases: 2. The germline CDR1 and CDR2 sequences are LGHNA and YSLEER. The CDR3 is 14 residues long. The CDR3 region is CASSTGQANEKLFF. CDR3 DNA: TGCGCCAGCAGCACGGGACAGGCTAATGAAAAACTGTTTTTT.

This chain links TRBV10-3 with TRBJ1-3; 8 positions agree with TRBD1. Looked up from germline, CDR1 is ENHRY and CDR2 is SYGVKD. The length of the CDR3 is 15 residues. V lost 5 bases and J lost 2; bases outside the gene matches: 5. The CDR3 region is CAISWTGSPGNTIYF. The CDR3 nucleotides are TGTGCCATCAGTTGGACAGGGTCGCCTGGAAACACCATATATTTT.

V is TRBV19 and J is TRBJ2-3, with D perhaps matching TRBD2 (5 bases). This CDR3 is 17 amino acids long. V dropped 3 bases and J dropped 2 bases, with 18 bases sitting between them. Per the germline V gene, CDR1 is LNHDA and CDR2 is SQIVND (reference sequence). The CDR3 reads CASSISRGQRNTDTQYF. CDR3 DNA sequence: TGTGCCAGTAGTATCTCCCGAGGGCAGAGGAACACAGATACGCAGTATTTT.

The V gene is TRBV19, the J gene TRBJ2-7; TRBD2 agrees at 7 bases. This CDR3 region has 17 residues. Germline V lookup: CDR1 LNHDA, CDR2 SQIVND (reference sequence). J was trimmed by 0 bases and V by 4 bases; bases with no gene match: 12. The DNA for the CDR3 is TGTGCCAGTAGTAACCCCTCAGGCGGGAGCAGCTCCTACGAGCAGTACTTC. This translates into CASSNPSGGSSSYEQYF. The variable domain in full, with the rest retrieved from reference TRBV19 and TRBJ2-7, is DGGITQSPKYLFRKEGQNVTLSCEQNLNHDAMYWYRQDPGQGLRLIYYSQIVNDFQKGDIAEGYSVSREKKESFPLTVTSAQKNPTAFYLCASSNPSGGSSSYEQYFGPGTRLTVT.

V and J are TRBV19 and TRBJ1-1; TRBD1 matches at 8 bases. Trimming removed 6 bases from V and 10 bases from J; junction bases left unmatched: 10. CDR1 and CDR2 (germline): LNHDA, SQIVND (reference sequence). This CDR3 is built from 13 residues. Here the CDR3 reads CASRTEGQGAAFF. The DNA for the CDR3 is TGTGCCAGTAGGACAGAAGGACAGGGAGCAGCTTTCTTT.

The V gene is TRBV4-2, the J gene TRBJ2-1; possibly TRBD1 for D (5 bases). The ends were cut back, 3 bases at V and 7 bases at J, with 10 bases in the middle. CDR1 is LGHNA, CDR2 YNFKEQ, per germline. This CDR3 region has 13 residues. This chain's CDR3 is CASSHVGANEQFF. CDR3 bases: TGTGCCAGCAGCCATGTAGGGGCGAATGAGCAGTTCTTC.

The V gene is TRBV30, the J gene TRBJ2-5; TRBD2 matches 7 bases. The ends lost 2 bases at V and 2 bases at J; junction bases unmatched: 14. The CDR3 sequence is 17 residues long. Germline loops: CDR1 GTSNPN, CDR2 SVGIG (reference sequence). CDR3 in amino acids: CAWSRGRMGLSQETQYF. The CDR3 DNA reads TGTGCCTGGAGTAGGGGACGGATGGGACTATCGCAAGAGACCCAGTACTTC.

Concerning this clone: A junction end diverges from the germline sequence, so it may reflect a read error. The chain is built from TRBV15 and TRBJ1-6, with D uncertain. Germline-derived CDR1 and CDR2 are LNHNV and YYDKDF (reference sequence). CDR3 length: 14 amino acids. Here the CDR3 reads CATSRHSNNSPLHF. The DNA of the CDR3 is TGTGCCACCAGCAGGCACTCCAATAATTCACCCCTCCACTTT.

The chain combines TRBV30 with TRBJ2-2; possible D gene TRBD2, 6 bases. The CDR3 length is 14 residues. The ends were cut back, 3 bases at V and 5 bases at J, with 13 bases in the middle. The germline gives CDR1 GTSNPN, CDR2 SVGIG (reference sequence). The CDR3: CAWRAPGRTGELFF. CDR3 bases: TGTGCCTGGAGGGCCCCGGGGAGGACCGGGGAGCTGTTTTTT.

The chain combines TRBV7-2 with TRBJ1-4; no firm D call. The V gene lost 1 base and the J gene lost 4 bases, with 10 bases spanning the gap. Germline V lookup: CDR1 SGHTA, CDR2 FQGNSA. The CDR3 is 15 amino acids. The CDR3 DNA reads as TGTGCCAGCAGCTTAGGAGGAGCTTATAATGAAAAACTGTTTTTT. Translating gives CASSLGGAYNEKLFF.

This clone was counted between two and nine times. This chain joins TRBV28 and TRBJ1-5; 8 positions agree with TRBD1. J lost 6 bases, V lost 7 bases, and 8 bases had no gene match. CDR3 length equals 14 residues. The V gene's germline CDR1 is MDHEN and CDR2 SYDVKM. CDR3 DNA sequence: TGTGCCAGCACCGGACAGGGTATCGGTCAGCCCCAGCATTTT. Its translation is CASTGQGIGQPQHF.

This clone was detected only once. The rearrangement joins TRBV7-2 to TRBJ1-1; D perhaps matches TRBD1 (5 bases). CDR3 length: 14 residues. Germline CDR1 and CDR2: SGHTA and FQGNSA. Between the trimmed V and J ends, which lost 2 bases and 3 bases, there was a span of 10 bases. CDR3: CASSLSQGYTEAFF. CDR3 DNA: TGTGCCAGCAGCTTATCTCAGGGTTACACTGAAGCTTTCTTT.

Comments on this clone: The junction does not match germline at one end; this may be a read error. This sample includes further DNA sequences coding for the same CDR3. V gene TRBV4-1 combines with J gene TRBJ1-5, with D uncertain. The germline CDR1 and CDR2 sequences are MGHRA and YSYEKL. This CDR3 spans 13 amino acids. The CDR3 bases are TGCGCTAGCAGCCAAGACCCTCATCAGCCCCAGCATTTT. Residues: CASSQDPHQPQHF.

The chain employs TRBV14 and TRBJ1-3, with unresolved D. The germline V and J ends were trimmed by 4 bases and 0 bases, with 10 bases remaining between them. Germline V gene data show CDR1 as SGHDN and CDR2 as FVKESK. This CDR3 has 15 residues. CDR3 DNA: TGTGCCAGCAGCCCGAGGCAGCCCTCTGGAAACACCATATATTTT. It specifies CASSPRQPSGNTIYF.

V and J are TRBV7-6 and TRBJ2-1; no definite D call. V was trimmed by 2 bases and J by 5 bases, leaving 10 bases between them. The CDR3 is made up of 14 amino acids. Germline CDR1 and CDR2: SGHVS and FNYEAQ. CDR3 sequence: CASSLKFGDNEQFF. In DNA form, the CDR3 reads TGTGCCAGCAGCTTAAAGTTCGGCGACAATGAGCAGTTCTTC.

This clone was detected only once. The chain has TRBV28 and TRBJ1-5; a weak D match, TRBD1 (5 bases). Trimming stripped 2 bases from V and 4 bases from J, with 12 bases between. Germline CDR1 reads MDHEN; CDR2 reads SYDVKM. The CDR3 is made up of 15 amino acids. The CDR3 is CASSLRGSWNQPQHF. The CDR3 region has the DNA TGTGCCAGCAGTTTAAGGGGAAGTTGGAATCAGCCCCAGCATTTT.

This clone was detected a few times. The gene calls are TRBV28 and TRBJ2-7; D uncertain. The CDR3 length is 13 residues. With 6 bases removed from V and 7 bases from J, the gap between germline ends came to 16 bases. Germline V gives CDR1 MDHEN, CDR2 SYDVKM. CDR3 sequence: CASSPPHGSEQYF. The CDR3 DNA reads as TGTGCCAGCAGCCCCCCCCATGGGTCGGAGCAGTACTTC.

V usage is TRBV30 and J usage is TRBJ2-3, with D uncertain. Germline V gene sequence: CDR1 GTSNPN, CDR2 SVGIG (reference sequence). The CDR3 sequence is 15 residues long. The ends were cut back, 0 bases at V and 0 bases at J, with 10 bases in the middle. The CDR3 bases are TGTGCCTGGAGTGTACTTCAGAGTAGCACAGATACGCAGTATTTT. Its protein product is CAWSVLQSSTDTQYF.

The chain uses TRBV19 and TRBJ1-4; D is unresolved. This CDR3 contains 15 residues. In germline, CDR1 is LNHDA, CDR2 SQIVND (reference sequence). V was trimmed by 1 base and J by 8 bases, leaving 14 bases between them. The chain's CDR3 is CASSIGGSLVEKLFF. CDR3 sequence (DNA): TGTGCCAGTAGTATAGGGGGAAGCCTTGTCGAAAAACTGTTTTTT.

This chain joins TRBV6-1 and TRBJ1-1; 7 nucleotides agree with TRBD1. V trimming: 4 bases; J trimming: 1 base; junction bases outside the gene matches: 3. CDR3 length: 14 residues. Germline values: CDR1 MNHNS, CDR2 SASEGT. Written as DNA, the CDR3 is TGTGCCAGCAGTGTGTCAGGGGGGAACACTGAAGCTTTCTTT. Translating gives CASSVSGGNTEAFF.

J is TRBJ2-4 and V is TRBV5-1; TRBD1 agrees at 8 bases. Germline CDR1 SGHRS, CDR2 YFSETQ. V shed 3 bases and J 9 bases; nucleotides not matched to a gene: 5. This CDR3 is built from 13 residues. CDR3 loop: CASSYGQGGIQYF. CDR3 DNA sequence: TGCGCCAGCAGCTACGGACAGGGCGGCATTCAGTACTTC.

This chain links TRBV10-3 with TRBJ2-7; TRBD1 matches 9 bases. V lost 10 bases and J lost 7; bases outside the gene matches: 11. This CDR3 has 13 residues. The germline gives CDR1 ENHRY, CDR2 SYGVKD. The CDR3 coding sequence is TGTGCCACCGAACAGGGGGCTAACGGGGAGCAGTACTTC. This sequence encodes CATEQGANGEQYF.

The V and J genes are TRBV7-8 and TRBJ2-2; D is unresolved. Germline assignment: CDR1 SGHVS and CDR2 FQNEAQ. This CDR3 region has 15 residues. The V gene lost 4 bases and the J gene lost 0 bases, with 9 bases spanning the gap. The CDR3 sequence: CASSSSSSNTGELFF. In DNA form, the CDR3 reads TGTGCCAGCAGCTCCTCTAGTTCGAACACCGGGGAGCTGTTTTTT.

This rearrangement joins TRBV2 to TRBJ2-7; the D is unclear. CDR3 length: 12 residues. With 7 bases removed from V and 0 bases from J, the gap between germline ends came to 7 bases. Germline CDR1 is SNHLY and CDR2 is FYNNEI. CDR3 in amino acids: CASTRTSYEQYF. The DNA for the CDR3 is TGTGCCAGCACGCGGACCTCCTACGAGCAGTACTTC.

The chain carries TRBV5-4 and TRBJ2-7, with 7 nucleotides matching TRBD1. Trimming at V came to 3 bases and at J to 6 bases, leaving 6 bases not matched to a gene. Germline V gene data show CDR1 as SGHNT and CDR2 as YYREEE (reference sequence). The CDR3 is 13 residues long. The CDR3 spells CASSSKGGGEQYF. The CDR3 region has the DNA TGTGCCAGCAGCTCGAAAGGGGGCGGCGAGCAGTACTTC.

This clone was counted between two and nine times. The V and J genes are TRBV7-3 and TRBJ1-6, with D perhaps TRBD1 (5 bases). The CDR3 is 19 residues long. Germline values: CDR1 SGHTA, CDR2 FQGTGA. The V end lost 2 bases, the J end lost 0 bases, and 17 bases lay between the germline ends. CDR3 region: CASSLGASASSSYNSPLHF. CDR3 bases: TGTGCCAGCAGCTTAGGGGCTTCGGCGTCGAGCTCCTATAATTCACCCCTCCACTTT. Full variable domain (remainder filled in from reference TRBV7-3 and TRBJ1-6): GAGVSQTPSNKVTEKGKYVELRCDPISGHTALYWYRQSLGQGPEFLIYFQGTGAADDSGLPNDRFFAVRPEGSVSTLKIQRTERGDSAVYLCASSLGASASSSYNSPLHFGNGTRLTVT.

The J gene is TRBJ2-7, the V gene TRBV19, with 13 positions matching TRBD2. Germline CDR1 LNHDA, CDR2 SQIVND (reference sequence). The CDR3 is made up of 19 amino acids. The V and J ends lost 3 bases and 1 base, in that order; junction bases with no gene match: 12. CDR3 DNA: TGTGCCAGTAGTATTAAGGCGACTAGCGGGAGGTTAAATTCCTACGAGCAGTACTTC. It codes for CASSIKATSGRLNSYEQYF.

This chain links TRBV30 with TRBJ2-3; TRBD2 is a possible D gene (5 bases). The CDR3 sequence is 11 residues long. With 7 bases removed from V and 2 bases from J, the gap between germline ends came to 7 bases. Germline CDR1 and CDR2: GTSNPN and SVGIG (reference sequence). This CDR3 reads CASADTDTQYF. The CDR3 nucleotides are TGTGCCTCAGCGGACACAGATACGCAGTATTTT.

The V call is TRBV6-6, the J call TRBJ1-2; 9 bases align to TRBD1. This CDR3 has 14 amino acids. V shed 0 bases, J shed 6 bases, and the junction held 2 bases outside the gene matches. From germline, CDR1 is MNHNY and CDR2 SVGAGI (reference sequence). The DNA for the CDR3 is TGTGCCAGCAGTTACTCCGGGACAGGGCATGGCTACACCTTC. Residues: CASSYSGTGHGYTF.